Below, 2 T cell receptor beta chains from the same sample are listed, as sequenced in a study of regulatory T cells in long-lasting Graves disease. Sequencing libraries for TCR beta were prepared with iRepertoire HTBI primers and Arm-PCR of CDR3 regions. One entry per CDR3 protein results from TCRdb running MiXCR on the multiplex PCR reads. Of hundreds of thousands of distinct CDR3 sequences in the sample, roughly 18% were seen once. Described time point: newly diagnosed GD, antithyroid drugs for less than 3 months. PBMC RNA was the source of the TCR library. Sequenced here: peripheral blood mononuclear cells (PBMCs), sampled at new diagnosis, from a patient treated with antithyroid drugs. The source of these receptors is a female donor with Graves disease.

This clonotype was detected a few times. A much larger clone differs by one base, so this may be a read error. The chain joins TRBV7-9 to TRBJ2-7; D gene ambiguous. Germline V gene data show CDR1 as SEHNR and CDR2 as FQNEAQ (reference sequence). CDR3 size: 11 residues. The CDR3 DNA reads TGTACCAGCAGCTTATCCGGCGAGCAGTACTTC. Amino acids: CTSSLSGEQYF.

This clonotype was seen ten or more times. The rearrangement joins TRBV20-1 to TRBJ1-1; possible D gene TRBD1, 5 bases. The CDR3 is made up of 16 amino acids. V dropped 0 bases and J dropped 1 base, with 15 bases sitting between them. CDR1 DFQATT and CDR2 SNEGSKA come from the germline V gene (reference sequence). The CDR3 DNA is TGCAGTGCTAGAGACTACAGGTCAGGGAGGAACACTGAAGCTTTCTTT. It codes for CSARDYRSGRNTEAFF.